This T cell receptor beta chain originates from a study of monozygotic twins with inflammatory bowel disease. Study-wide results and caveats: Discordant twins showed the same repertoire similarity as concordant twins, possibly from limited power.

Using the 5' RACE reads, TCRdb records one entry per CDR3 protein without DNA. The ten top clones account for approximately 2%, within a sample of roughly 330,000 distinct CDR3 sequences. In the case of this clonotype: The antigen is unknown.

Germline CDR1 DFQATT, CDR2 SNEGSKA (reference sequence). This CDR3 comprises 12 residues. Sequencing was done on a sample of blood. The receptor's source is a human donor with ulcerative colitis or Crohn's disease, or a healthy co-twin of an affected twin (not recorded which). V is TRBV20-1 and J is TRBJ1-2. This CDR3 reads CSARPSNYGYTF.